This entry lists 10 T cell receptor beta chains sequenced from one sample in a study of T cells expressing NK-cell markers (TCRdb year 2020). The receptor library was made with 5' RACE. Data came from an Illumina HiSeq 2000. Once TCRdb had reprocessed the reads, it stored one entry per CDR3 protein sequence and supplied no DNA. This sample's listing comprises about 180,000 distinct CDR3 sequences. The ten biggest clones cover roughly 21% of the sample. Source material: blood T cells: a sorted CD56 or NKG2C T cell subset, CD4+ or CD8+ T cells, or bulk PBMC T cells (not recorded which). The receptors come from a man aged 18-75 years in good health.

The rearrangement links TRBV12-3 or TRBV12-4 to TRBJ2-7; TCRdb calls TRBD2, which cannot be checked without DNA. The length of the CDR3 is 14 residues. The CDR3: CASSLASGGYEQYF.

This CDR3 is CASSFTGGEDKVIRTYNEQFF. The rearrangement links TRBV7-3 to TRBJ2-1; lacking DNA, the TRBD2 call made by TCRdb goes unchecked. The CDR3 runs 21 residues. The germline gives CDR1 SGHTA, CDR2 FQGTGA.

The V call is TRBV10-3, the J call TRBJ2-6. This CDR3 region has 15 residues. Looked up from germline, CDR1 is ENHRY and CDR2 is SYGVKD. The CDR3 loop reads CAITPLSSGANVLTF.

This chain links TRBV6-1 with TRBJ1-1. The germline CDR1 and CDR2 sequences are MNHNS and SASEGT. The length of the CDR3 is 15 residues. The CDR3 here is CASSGPARSAIEAFF.

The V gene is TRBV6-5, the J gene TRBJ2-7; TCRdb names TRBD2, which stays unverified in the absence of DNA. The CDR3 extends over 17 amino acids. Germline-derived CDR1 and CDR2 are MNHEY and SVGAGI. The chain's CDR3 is CASSYSDPASGVYEQYF.

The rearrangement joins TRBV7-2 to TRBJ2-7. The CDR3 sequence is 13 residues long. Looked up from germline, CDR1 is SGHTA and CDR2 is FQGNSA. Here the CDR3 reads CASSYDSSYEQYF.

Here the CDR3 reads CASSPSGAKTYEQYF. The V call is TRBV7-9, the J call TRBJ2-7; TCRdb proposes TRBD1, but this gene call is untestable without DNA. The CDR3 consists of 15 residues. Per the germline V gene, CDR1 is SEHNR and CDR2 is FQNEAQ (reference sequence).

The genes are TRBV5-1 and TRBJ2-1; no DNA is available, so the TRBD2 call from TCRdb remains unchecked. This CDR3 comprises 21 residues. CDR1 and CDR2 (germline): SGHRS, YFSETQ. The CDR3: CASSLPTGLAGGTSSYNEQFF.

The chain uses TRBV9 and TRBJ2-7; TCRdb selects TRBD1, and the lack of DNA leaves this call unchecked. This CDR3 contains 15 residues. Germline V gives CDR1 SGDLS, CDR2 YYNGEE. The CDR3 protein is CASSPRQGVSYEQYF.

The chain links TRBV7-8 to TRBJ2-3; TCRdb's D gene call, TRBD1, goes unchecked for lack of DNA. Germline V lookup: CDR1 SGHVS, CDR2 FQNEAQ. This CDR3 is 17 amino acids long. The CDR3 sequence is CASSLFGGTSGTDTQYF.